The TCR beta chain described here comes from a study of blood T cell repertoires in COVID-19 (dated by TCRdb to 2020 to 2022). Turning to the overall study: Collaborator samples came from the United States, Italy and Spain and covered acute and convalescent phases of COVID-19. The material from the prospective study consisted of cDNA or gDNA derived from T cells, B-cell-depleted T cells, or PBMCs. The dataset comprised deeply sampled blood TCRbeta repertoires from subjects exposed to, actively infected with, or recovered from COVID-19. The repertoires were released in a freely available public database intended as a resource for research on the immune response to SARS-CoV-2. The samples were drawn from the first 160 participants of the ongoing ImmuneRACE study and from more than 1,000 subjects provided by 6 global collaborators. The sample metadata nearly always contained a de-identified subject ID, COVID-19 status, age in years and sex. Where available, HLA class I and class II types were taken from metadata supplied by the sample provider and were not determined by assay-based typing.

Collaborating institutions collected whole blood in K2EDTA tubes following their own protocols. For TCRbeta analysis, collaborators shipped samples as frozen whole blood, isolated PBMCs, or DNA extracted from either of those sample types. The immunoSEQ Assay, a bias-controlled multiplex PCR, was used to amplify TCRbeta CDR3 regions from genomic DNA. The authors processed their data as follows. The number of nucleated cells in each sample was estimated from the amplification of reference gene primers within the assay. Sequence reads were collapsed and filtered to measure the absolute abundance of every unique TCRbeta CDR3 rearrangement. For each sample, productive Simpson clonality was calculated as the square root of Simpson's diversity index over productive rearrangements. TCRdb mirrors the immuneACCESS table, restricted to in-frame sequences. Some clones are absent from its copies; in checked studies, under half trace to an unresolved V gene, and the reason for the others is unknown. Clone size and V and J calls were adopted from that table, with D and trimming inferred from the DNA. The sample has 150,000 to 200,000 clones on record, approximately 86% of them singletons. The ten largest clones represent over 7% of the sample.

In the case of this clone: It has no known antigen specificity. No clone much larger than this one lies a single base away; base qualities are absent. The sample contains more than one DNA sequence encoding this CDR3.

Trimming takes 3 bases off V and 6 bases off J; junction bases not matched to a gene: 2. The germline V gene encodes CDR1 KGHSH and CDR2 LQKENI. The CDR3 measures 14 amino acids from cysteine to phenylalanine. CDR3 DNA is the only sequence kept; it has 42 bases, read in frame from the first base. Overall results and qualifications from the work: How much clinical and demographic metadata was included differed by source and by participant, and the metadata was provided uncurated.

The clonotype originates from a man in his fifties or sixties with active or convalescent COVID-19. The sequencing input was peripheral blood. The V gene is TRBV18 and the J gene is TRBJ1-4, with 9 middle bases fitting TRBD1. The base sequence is TGTGCCAGCTCACCGGGACAGGGAGATGAAAAACTGTTTTTT. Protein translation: CASSPGQGDEKLFF.